This T cell receptor beta chain is from a study of T cell changes during pregnancy in multiple sclerosis. TCRdb keeps only in-frame clones here, not all; method: immunoSEQ multiplex PCR. The sample holds over 65,000 clones, approximately 90% seen once. Germline V gene data show CDR1 as MDHEN and CDR2 as SYDVKM. CDR3 size: 15 residues. The ends lost 5 bases at V and 6 bases at J; junction bases unmatched: 11. Source: peripheral blood, taken in the first trimester of pregnancy. This TCR came from a female donor with multiple sclerosis, enrolled in a pregnancy study. The chain links TRBV28 to TRBJ1-2; 8 nucleotides match TRBD1. In DNA, the CDR3 is TGTGCCAGCAGTAACTCACAGGGGGTTCTGGATGGCTACACCTTC. Protein: CASSNSQGVLDGYTF.